Sequencing of this TCR beta chain was carried out in a study of Graves' ophthalmopathy and Graves' hyperthyroidism. Fresh peripheral blood, roughly 9.4 ml, was the PBMC source. From RNA, the CDR3 regions of TCR beta chains were amplified and sequenced. First-round RT-PCR relied on HTBI primers, and a second-round multiplex PCR came next. TCRdb passed the multiplex PCR reads through MiXCR, listing each CDR3 protein once. Here the sample spans about half a million distinct CDR3 sequences, 14% being singletons. The germline CDR1 and CDR2 sequences are SGHRS and YFSETQ. V lost 4 bases to trimming and J lost 3 bases; unmatched junction nucleotides: 8. The CDR3 is made up of 15 amino acids.

The receptor was derived from a woman in her thirties with Graves' ophthalmopathy. Source material: blood. The chain combines TRBV5-1 with TRBJ2-7, with 9 bases identical to TRBD1. CDR3 sequence (DNA): TGCGCCAGCAGCCCGACGGGACAGGGATACTACGAGCAGTACTTC. This encodes CASSPTGQGYYEQYF.